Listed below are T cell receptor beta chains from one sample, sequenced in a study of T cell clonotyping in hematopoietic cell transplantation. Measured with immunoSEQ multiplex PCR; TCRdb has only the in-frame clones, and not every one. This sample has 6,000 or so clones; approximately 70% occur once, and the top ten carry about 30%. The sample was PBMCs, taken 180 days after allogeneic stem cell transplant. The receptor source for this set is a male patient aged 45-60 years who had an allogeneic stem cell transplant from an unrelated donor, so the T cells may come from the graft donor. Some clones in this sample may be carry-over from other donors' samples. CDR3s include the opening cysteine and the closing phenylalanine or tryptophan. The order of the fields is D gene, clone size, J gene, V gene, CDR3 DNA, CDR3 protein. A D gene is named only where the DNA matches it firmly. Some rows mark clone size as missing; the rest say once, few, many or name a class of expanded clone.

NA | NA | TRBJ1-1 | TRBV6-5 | TGTGCCAGCAAGGAGCGAACTGAAGCTTTCTTT | CASKERTEAFF
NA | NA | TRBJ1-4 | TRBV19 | TGTGCCAGTAGTCCACGGGCGGGTGAAAAACTGTTTTTT | CASSPRAGEKLFF
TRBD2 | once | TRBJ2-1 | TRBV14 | TGTGCCAGCAGCCAAGACCGAACTAGCGGGAGGAACAATGAGCAGTTCTTC | CASSQDRTSGRNNEQFF
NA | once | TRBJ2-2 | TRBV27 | TGTGCCAGCACCTTCAGAGGTAGCGGTTACACCGGGGAGCTGTTTTTT | CASTFRGSGYTGELFF
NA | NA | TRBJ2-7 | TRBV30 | TGTGCCTGGAGTGTACTCGGGGGTACCGAGCAGTACTTC | CAWSVLGGTEQYF
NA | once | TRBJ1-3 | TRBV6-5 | TGTGCCAGCAGTCGGACGGGCTCTGGAAACACCATATATTTT | CASSRTGSGNTIYF
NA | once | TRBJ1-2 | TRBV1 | TGCACCAGCAGAGGCGACAGTAGAGATTTGATCTATGGCTACACCTTT | CTSRGDSRDLIYGYTF
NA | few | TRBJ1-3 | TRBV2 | TGTGCCAGCAGTGAAGGGCACCGAAACACCATATATTTT | CASSEGHRNTIYF
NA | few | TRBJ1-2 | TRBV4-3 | TGCGCCAGCAGCCAAGATAAGGCGATCTATGGCTACACCTTC | CASSQDKAIYGYTF
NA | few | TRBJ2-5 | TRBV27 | TGTGCCAGTGGAGAGACCCAGTACTTC | CASGETQYF
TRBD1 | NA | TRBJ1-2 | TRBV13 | TGTGCCAGCAGCTTTGCGGGGGGGCTCCTCAGGGGGGATGGCTACACCTTC | CASSFAGGLLRGDGYTF
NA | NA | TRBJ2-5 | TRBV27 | TGTGCCAGCAGTACTCAGGGAGGGGGCGAGGCGGAGACCCAGTACTTC | CASSTQGGGEAETQYF
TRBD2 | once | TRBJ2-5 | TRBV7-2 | TGTGCCAGCAGCGATCTGGGACTAGCGGAAGAGACCCAGTACTTC | CASSDLGLAEETQYF
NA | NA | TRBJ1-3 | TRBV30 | TGTGCCTGGAGTGGACCTGGAAACACCATATATTTT | CAWSGPGNTIYF
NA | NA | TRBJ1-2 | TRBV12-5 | TGTGCTAGTGGACTAGGGGCGAACTATGGCTACACCTTC | CASGLGANYGYTF
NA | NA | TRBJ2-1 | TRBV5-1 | TGCGCCAGCAGCCCTGGGACTGGCAATGAGCAGTTCTTC | CASSPGTGNEQFF
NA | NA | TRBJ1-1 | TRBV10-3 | TGTGCCATCAGGTTCAACGGGAACACTGAAGCTTTCTTT | CAIRFNGNTEAFF
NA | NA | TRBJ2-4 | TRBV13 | TGTGCCACCACGGGGGGGGACAGAGCCAAAAACATTCAGTACTTC | CATTGGDRAKNIQYF
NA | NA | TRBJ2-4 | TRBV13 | TGTGCCAGCAGCGCGCCGGGACGTATCGAGGACATTCAGTACTTC | CASSAPGRIEDIQYF
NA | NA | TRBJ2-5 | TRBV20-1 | TGCACTACAGGGAAAGAGACCCAGTACTTC | CTTGKETQYF
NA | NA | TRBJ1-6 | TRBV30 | TGTGCCTGGAGTAAGAAGGGGGATTCACCCCTCCACTTT | CAWSKKGDSPLHF
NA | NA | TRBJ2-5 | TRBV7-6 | TGTGCCAGCAGCCGTCAAGAGACCCAGTACTTC | CASSRQETQYF